This entry lists 18 T cell receptor beta chains sequenced from one sample in a study of preoperative IRX-2 immunotherapy in early breast cancer. Sequencing used immunoSEQ multiplex PCR; TCRdb keeps in-frame clones, though not all of them. The repertoire holds roughly 24,000 clones, with about 95% as singletons. As for treatment: preoperative locoregional IRX-2 cytokine immunotherapy. The sample here was tumor tissue, taken after IRX-2 immunotherapy. These receptor sequences come from a human donor with breast cancer.

The J gene is TRBJ1-2, the V gene TRBV7-6, with D perhaps TRBD1 (5 bases). Trimming removed 4 bases at V and 1 base at J, with 13 bases between. The CDR3 covers 15 residues. Germline V gene sequence: CDR1 SGHVS, CDR2 FNYEAQ. CDR3 sequence reads: CASSWGGPLNYGYTF. The CDR3, as DNA: TGTGCCAGCAGCTGGGGGGGACCCCTTAACTATGGCTACACCTTC.

The gene calls are TRBV6-5 and TRBJ2-3; 8 bases align to TRBD1. The germline V gene has CDR1 MNHEY and CDR2 SVGAGI. The junction had 6 bases not matched to a gene; V was cut back by 2 bases and J by 2 bases. The CDR3 covers 16 residues. CDR3 loop: CASSYQGAGLTDTQYF. The CDR3 DNA reads TGTGCCAGCAGTTACCAGGGGGCGGGACTCACAGATACGCAGTATTTT.

V gene TRBV7-9 combines with J gene TRBJ2-4; 11 bases are shared with TRBD2. V lost 4 bases, J lost 4 bases, and 15 bases stayed unmatched. The germline V gene has CDR1 SEHNR and CDR2 FQNEAQ (reference sequence). This CDR3 has 19 amino acids. This chain's CDR3 is CASSSSLGVAGGLKNIQYF. In nucleotides, the CDR3 is TGTGCCAGCAGCTCATCCTTAGGGGTAGCGGGGGGGCTGAAAAACATTCAGTACTTC.

The chain carries TRBV6-5 and TRBJ2-1; D is unclear. From germline, CDR1 is MNHEY and CDR2 SVGAGI. CDR3 length: 13 amino acids. Trimming cost V 5 bases and J 5 bases, with 10 bases left between them. This CDR3 reads CASSPVYNNEQFF. In nucleotides, the CDR3 is TGTGCCAGCAGTCCCGTTTATAACAATGAGCAGTTCTTC.

V is TRBV4-3 and J is TRBJ2-1; 9 nucleotides match TRBD2. Looked up from germline, CDR1 is LGHNA and CDR2 is YSLEER. The CDR3 length is 17 residues. With 1 base clipped from V and 4 bases from J, the junction kept 8 bases outside the gene matches. Written as DNA, the CDR3 is TGCGCCAGCAGCCAAGCGGCTAGCGGGATTTCTTACAATGAGCAGTTCTTC. The encoded protein is CASSQAASGISYNEQFF.

The genes are TRBV2 and TRBJ2-7; D is ambiguous. The CDR3 is made up of 10 amino acids. With 10 bases removed from V and 6 bases from J, the gap between germline ends came to 10 bases. Germline assignment: CDR1 SNHLY and CDR2 FYNNEI. CDR3 coding DNA: TGTGCCACATCCCTCACCGAGCAGTACTTC. This gives the protein CATSLTEQYF.

The chain is built from TRBV9 and TRBJ2-7, with 11 bases identical to TRBD1. The CDR3 totals 15 residues. Germline CDR1 SGDLS, CDR2 YYNGEE. The junction had 4 bases not matched to a gene; V was cut back by 2 bases and J by 3 bases. CDR3 residues: CASSVTDRGLYEQYF. CDR3 nucleotides: TGTGCCAGCAGCGTTACGGACAGGGGGCTCTACGAGCAGTACTTC.

This clone was counted once. The chain carries TRBV6-5 and TRBJ2-5; 11 bases align to TRBD2. V was pared by 8 bases and J by 3 bases, with 2 bases of the junction left unmatched. Germline loops: CDR1 MNHEY, CDR2 SVGAGI. The length of the CDR3 is 13 residues. For the CDR3, the DNA is TGTGCCAGCGGGGGACTAGCGGAAGAGACCCAGTACTTC. Translation: CASGGLAEETQYF.

The chain carries TRBV9 and TRBJ1-1; D is unclear. The CDR3 consists of 14 residues. Deletions cut 0 bases from V and 3 bases from J, with 9 bases between. Germline values: CDR1 SGDLS, CDR2 YYNGEE. CDR3 amino acids: CASSVEGSYTEAFF. Written as DNA, the CDR3 is TGTGCCAGCAGCGTAGAGGGTTCTTACACTGAAGCTTTCTTT.

The chain joins TRBV7-9 to TRBJ2-7; TRBD2 might be the D (6 bases). Per germline, CDR1 SEHNR and CDR2 FQNEAQ (reference sequence). The CDR3 has 14 residues. Trimming left V 6 bases short and J 3 bases short, with 15 bases between. The CDR3 nucleotides read TGTGCCAGCAGACCCGGGACGGGACTCTACGAGCAGTACTTC. This gives the protein CASRPGTGLYEQYF. Variable domain in full (rest from reference TRBV7-9 and TRBJ2-7): DTGVSQNPRHKITKRGQNVTFRCDPISEHNRLYWYRQTLGQGPEFLTYFQNEAQLEKSRLLSDRFSAERPKGSFSTLEIQRTEQGDSAMYLCASRPGTGLYEQYFGPGTRLTVT.

This chain joins TRBV27 and TRBJ2-5; 9 bases match TRBD2. This CDR3 has 17 amino acids. Germline lookup yields CDR1 MNHEY and CDR2 SMNVEV (reference sequence). V shed 0 bases and J 3 bases; nucleotides not matched to a gene: 8. The CDR3 region is CASSLSRRGLAEETQYF. In DNA, the CDR3 is TGTGCCAGCAGTTTATCCCGAAGGGGACTAGCTGAAGAGACCCAGTACTTC.

Here the CDR3 reads CASSGTYEQYF. The CDR3 DNA follows: TGCGCCAGCAGCGGAACCTACGAGCAGTACTTC. This chain links TRBV5-1 with TRBJ2-7; D gene ambiguous. Germline values: CDR1 SGHRS, CDR2 YFSETQ. Trimming left V 4 bases short and J 2 bases short, with 4 bases between. This CDR3 is 11 amino acids long. Combining the CDR3 with reference TRBV5-1 and TRBJ2-7 gives the whole variable domain KAGVTQTPRYLIKTRGQQVTLSCSPISGHRSVSWYQQTPGQGLQFLFEYFSETQRNKGNFPGRFSGRQFSNSRSEMNVSTLELGDSALYLCASSGTYEQYFGPGTRLTVT.

V is TRBV7-8 and J is TRBJ2-7, with D perhaps matching TRBD2 (6 bases). The CDR3 is 13 amino acids. V was shortened by 3 bases and J by 3 bases, with 9 bases between the two germline ends. Germline CDR1 is SGHVS and CDR2 is FQNEAQ. The CDR3 here is CASSFGTVYEQYF. The CDR3 DNA is TGTGCCAGCAGCTTCGGGACTGTCTACGAGCAGTACTTC.

The rearrangement links TRBV5-5 to TRBJ2-7; TRBD1 might be the D (7 bases). V was shortened by 0 bases and J by 3 bases, with 13 bases between the two germline ends. This CDR3 has 15 residues. From germline, CDR1 is SGHKS and CDR2 YYEKEE (reference sequence). Here the CDR3 reads CASSLAGQGGYEQYF. CDR3 nucleotides: TGTGCCAGCAGCTTGGCCGGGCAGGGGGGCTACGAGCAGTACTTC.

A single count supports this clone. J is TRBJ2-5 and V is TRBV19, with D maybe TRBD1 (5 bases). Looked up from germline, CDR1 is LNHDA and CDR2 is SQIVND (reference sequence). Trimming cost V 8 bases and J 4 bases, with 11 bases left between them. This CDR3 has 12 amino acids. The CDR3 loop is CASGARGETQYF. In DNA form, the CDR3 reads TGTGCCAGTGGGGCCCGAGGAGAGACCCAGTACTTC.

The V and J genes are TRBV6-5 and TRBJ2-5, with 7 bases aligning to TRBD2. There are 16 residues in the CDR3. The J segment lost 5 bases and the V segment lost 0 bases, leaving 9 bases of the junction unmatched. Germline V gene data show CDR1 as MNHEY and CDR2 as SVGAGI. The CDR3 is CASSYSYLAALETQYF. The DNA of the CDR3 is TGTGCCAGCAGTTACTCGTACCTAGCGGCCTTGGAGACCCAGTACTTC.

The V call is TRBV7-8, the J call TRBJ2-7; tentative D call: TRBD2 (6 bases). The germline V and J ends were trimmed by 3 bases and 0 bases, with 9 bases remaining between them. The CDR3 is 14 amino acids. Looked up from germline, CDR1 is SGHVS and CDR2 is FQNEAQ. CDR3 protein: CASSFLTSSYEQYF. Here the CDR3 DNA reads TGTGCCAGCAGCTTTCTGACTAGCTCCTACGAGCAGTACTTC.

The chain is built from TRBV27 and TRBJ2-5, with 10 bases lining up with TRBD2. J lost 2 bases, V lost 2 bases, and 5 bases had no gene match. Germline V gene lookup returns CDR1 MNHEY and CDR2 SMNVEV (reference sequence). The CDR3 sequence is 16 residues long. CDR3 DNA sequence: TGTGCCAGCAGTTTACTTAGCGGGAGGCCTCAAGAGACCCAGTACTTC. Translated, it gives CASSLLSGRPQETQYF.